Sequencing of this TCR beta chain was carried out in a study of T cell repertoires in cytomegalovirus infection. Using its own MiXCR run on the reads, TCRdb lists one record per CDR3 protein. The top ten clones hold roughly 13% of a sample with approximately 910,000 distinct CDR3 sequences, 25% to 40% of them seen once. V lost 6 bases and J 0 bases, leaving 15 bases between the germline ends. The germline V gene encodes CDR1 MNHNS and CDR2 SASEGT. This CDR3 comprises 17 residues. The study's findings and limits: The ex vivo response was dominated by HLA-C-restricted CMV-specific TCR beta clonotypes.

This clonotype has more than one count but fewer than ten. Its antigen is unknown. The receptor was isolated from a human donor in good health (CMV status not recorded). Some clones in this sample may be carry-over from other donors' samples. The source material was cultured CD8+ T cells from PBMCs, sampled from culture after CMV antigen stimulation. The chain employs TRBV6-1 and TRBJ1-6; possibly TRBD1 for D (5 bases). The CDR3 region is CASSIGTESSYNSPLHF. The CDR3 nucleotides are TGTGCCAGCAGCATCGGGACGGAAAGCTCCTATAATTCACCCCTCCACTTT.